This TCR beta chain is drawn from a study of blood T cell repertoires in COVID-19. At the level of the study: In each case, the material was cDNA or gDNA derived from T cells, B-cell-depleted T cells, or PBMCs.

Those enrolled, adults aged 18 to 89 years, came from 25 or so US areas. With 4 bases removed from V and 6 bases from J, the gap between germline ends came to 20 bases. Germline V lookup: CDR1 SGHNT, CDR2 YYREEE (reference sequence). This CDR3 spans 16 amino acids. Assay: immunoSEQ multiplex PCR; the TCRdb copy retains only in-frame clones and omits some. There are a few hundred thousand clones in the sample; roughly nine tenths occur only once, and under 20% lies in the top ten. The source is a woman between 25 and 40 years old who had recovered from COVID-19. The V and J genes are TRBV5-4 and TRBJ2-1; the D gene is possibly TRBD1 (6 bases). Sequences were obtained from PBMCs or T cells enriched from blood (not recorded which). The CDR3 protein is CASSAATGKVGNEQFF. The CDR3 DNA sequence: TGTGCCAGCAGCGCCGCAACAGGGAAAGTGGGCAATGAGCAGTTCTTC. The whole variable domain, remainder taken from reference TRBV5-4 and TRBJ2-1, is ETGVTQSPTHLIKTRGQQVTLRCSSQSGHNTVSWYQQALGQGPQFIFQYYREEENGRGNFPPRFSGLQFPNYSSELNVNALELDDSALYLCASSAATGKVGNEQFFGPGTRLTVL.